Each of the 27 T cell receptor beta chains below was sequenced from the same sample in a study of T-cell reconstitution after alpha-beta-depleted transplantation in children. Construction of the TCRbeta library involved unique molecular identifiers. TCRdb redid the calling of the PCR reads with MiXCR, one entry per CDR3 protein. The top ten hold approximately 13% of the sample, which has approximately 170,000 distinct CDR3 sequences, more than 9.5% seen once. The sample consisted of PBMCs, taken before TCRalphabeta/CD19-depleted stem cell transplant. The receptor source for this set is a boy between 2 and 10 years old with acute myeloid leukemia, due to receive a stem cell transplant.

This clonotype was seen repeatedly, ten times or more. Here the CDR3 reads CASTWGPGRGGADTQYF. CDR3 coding DNA: TGTGCCAGCACCTGGGGCCCGGGGAGGGGGGGAGCAGATACGCAGTATTTT. V gene TRBV12-3 or TRBV12-4 combines with J gene TRBJ2-3; possible D gene TRBD2, 7 bases. CDR3 length: 17 residues. The ends were cut back, 7 bases at V and 4 bases at J, with 24 bases in the middle.

V usage is TRBV20-1 and J usage is TRBJ2-1; D ambiguous. Germline V gene lookup returns CDR1 DFQATT and CDR2 SNEGSKA (reference sequence). The CDR3 is 14 residues long. The V end was cut by 6 bases, the J end by 3 bases, with 15 bases between. The CDR3 coding sequence is TGCAGTGCCAAGAGGCCGGGCAGCTACAATGAGCAGTTCTTC. Its translation: CSAKRPGSYNEQFF.

This clonotype was recorded many times. The chain links TRBV5-1 to TRBJ2-7; the D call may be TRBD1 or TRBD2 (5 bases each). Trimming left V 3 bases short and J 4 bases short, with 20 bases between. The length of the CDR3 is 16 residues. The germline gives CDR1 SGHRS, CDR2 YFSETQ. This CDR3 reads CASSSGPLFPDYEQYF. The CDR3 coding sequence is TGCGCCAGCAGCTCGGGACCTCTCTTCCCCGATTACGAGCAGTACTTC.

In this sample, this clonotype turned up many times. The V gene is TRBV6-1, the J gene TRBJ1-4; D ambiguous. Germline V gene sequence: CDR1 MNHNS, CDR2 SASEGT. V was cut by 6 bases and J by 3 bases, with 8 bases left in between. This CDR3 has 13 amino acids. The CDR3 bases are TGTGCCAGCAGGGCAGAATCTAATGAAAAACTGTTTTTT. Translation: CASRAESNEKLFF.

This clonotype was picked up many times. This chain links TRBV6-1 with TRBJ2-1; 8 bases are a match to TRBD1. V shed 6 bases and J 15 bases; nucleotides not matched to a gene: 16. CDR3 length equals 14 residues. From germline, CDR1 is MNHNS and CDR2 SASEGT. The CDR3 nucleotides are TGTGCCAGCAGCGGTCGGGCCAGGGGGCCCCTGGGGTTCTTC. It translates to CASSGRARGPLGFF.

This clonotype was detected ten times or more. The V gene is TRBV5-1, the J gene TRBJ2-7; 7 bases line up with TRBD2. Germline V CDR1 and CDR2: SGHRS, YFSETQ. The CDR3 covers 16 residues. Germline trimming cut 0 bases from V and 2 bases from J; bases unmatched to any gene: 8. CDR3 region: CASSLGRGLGTYEQYF. The CDR3 DNA is TGCGCCAGCAGCTTGGGCCGTGGACTAGGGACCTACGAGCAGTACTTC. Complete variable domain (other parts from reference TRBV5-1 and TRBJ2-7): KAGVTQTPRYLIKTRGQQVTLSCSPISGHRSVSWYQQTPGQGLQFLFEYFSETQRNKGNFPGRFSGRQFSNSRSEMNVSTLELGDSALYLCASSLGRGLGTYEQYFGPGTRLTVT.

This clonotype showed up many times. The J gene is TRBJ1-2, the V gene TRBV28; D is perhaps TRBD1 (6 bases). The ends were cut back, 2 bases at V and 7 bases at J, with 11 bases in the middle. The CDR3 is made up of 13 amino acids. Germline V gene sequence: CDR1 MDHEN, CDR2 SYDVKM. The CDR3 region is CASSLRQDFGYTF. CDR3 in DNA: TGTGCCAGCAGTTTAAGACAGGATTTTGGCTACACCTTC.

This clonotype was recorded many times. The CDR3 loop reads CAISEHRENTQYF. DNA of the CDR3: TGTGCCATCAGTGAGCACAGGGAAAATACGCAGTATTTT. The gene calls are TRBV10-3 and TRBJ2-3; D is perhaps TRBD1 (6 bases). V was pared by 2 bases and J by 7 bases, with 10 bases between. Germline CDR1 and CDR2: ENHRY and SYGVKD. This CDR3 region has 13 residues.

This clonotype was seen repeatedly, ten times or more. The gene calls are TRBV20-1 and TRBJ2-3; the D is unclear. The germline CDR1 and CDR2 sequences are DFQATT and SNEGSKA (reference sequence). V was cut by 1 base and J by 8 bases, with 13 bases left in between. The length of the CDR3 is 13 residues. CDR3 nucleotide sequence: TGCAGTGCTAGAGGGCCGCTGCGTGGTACGCAGTATTTT. Residues: CSARGPLRGTQYF.

This clonotype was detected many times. The rearrangement uses TRBV15 and TRBJ2-3, with D perhaps TRBD1 (6 bases). The CDR3 totals 15 residues. Trimming stripped 1 base from V and 3 bases from J, with 11 bases between. Germline CDR1 reads LNHNV; CDR2 reads YYDKDF (reference sequence). CDR3 sequence: CATSRAQGGTDTQYF. In DNA, the CDR3 is TGTGCCACCAGCAGAGCACAGGGTGGAACAGATACGCAGTATTTT.

This clonotype was picked up many times. The rearrangement links TRBV12-3 or TRBV12-4 to TRBJ2-1; D possibly matches TRBD1 or TRBD2 (7 bases each). The length of the CDR3 is 15 residues. The V gene lost 4 bases and the J gene lost 7 bases, with 17 bases spanning the gap. CDR3 loop: CASSSWEGAVNEQFF. The CDR3 region has the DNA TGTGCCAGCAGTTCCTGGGAGGGGGCGGTGAATGAGCAGTTCTTC.

This clonotype was observed at least ten times. The chain couples TRBV4-1 to TRBJ1-2; no firm D call. V was trimmed by 4 bases and J by 4 bases, leaving 13 bases between them. The CDR3 spans 14 residues. Per the germline V gene, CDR1 is MGHRA and CDR2 is YSYEKL. As DNA, the CDR3 is TGCGCCAGCAGCCCCGCCGGACGGGTCTATGGCTACACCTTC. Its protein is CASSPAGRVYGYTF.

This clonotype was counted at least ten times. Written as DNA, the CDR3 is TGCGCCAGCAGCCGACCGGGACAGGGGGCGAAGGGGGCCAACGTCCTGACTTTC. Translating it yields CASSRPGQGAKGANVLTF. This chain joins TRBV4-1 and TRBJ2-6; TRBD1 matches at 12 bases. This CDR3 is 18 amino acids long. The trim removed 4 bases at V and 4 bases at J, leaving 8 bases unmatched. Germline CDR1 and CDR2: MGHRA and YSYEKL.

This clonotype has at least ten counts. The chain employs TRBV9 and TRBJ2-2; 8 bases are a match to TRBD1. V was clipped by 8 bases and J by 5 bases; unmatched bases: 20. The germline gives CDR1 SGDLS, CDR2 YYNGEE. This CDR3 comprises 18 residues. CDR3 region: CARRGQGIEWEKTGELFF. CDR3 in DNA: TGTGCCAGGAGAGGACAGGGTATAGAGTGGGAGAAGACCGGGGAGCTGTTTTTT.

In this sample, this clonotype turned up many times. CDR3 region: CATSGPGATSGGEYGELFF. The CDR3 DNA reads TGTGCCACCAGCGGACCCGGAGCGACTAGCGGGGGGGAATACGGGGAGCTGTTTTTT. V is TRBV15 and J is TRBJ2-2; TRBD2 matches 14 bases. Losses at the gene ends were 5 bases for V and 7 bases for J; bases not matched to a gene: 15. Germline CDR1 LNHNV, CDR2 YYDKDF (reference sequence). The CDR3 covers 19 residues.

This clonotype was seen repeatedly, ten times or more. The rearrangement joins TRBV5-1 to TRBJ2-4; D unresolved. V lost 0 bases and J lost 0, with 1 base in between. CDR3 length: 13 residues. Germline V gene lookup returns CDR1 SGHRS and CDR2 YFSETQ. CDR3 residues: CASSLAAKNIQYF. CDR3 coding DNA: TGCGCCAGCAGCTTGGCAGCCAAAAACATTCAGTACTTC.

This clonotype was observed many times. This chain links TRBV20-1 with TRBJ1-5; the D is unclear. The CDR3 is made up of 15 amino acids. V lost 5 bases to trimming and J lost 1 base, with 15 bases between them. CDR1 and CDR2 from the germline V gene are DFQATT and SNEGSKA (reference sequence). The CDR3 here is CSAPQERPSNQPQHF. CDR3 bases: TGCAGTGCTCCTCAAGAGAGGCCGAGCAATCAGCCCCAGCATTTT.

This clonotype was recorded many times. The rearrangement links TRBV7-2 to TRBJ1-2; unclear D gene. V was shortened by 7 bases and J by 1 base, with 10 bases between the two germline ends. The CDR3 length is 13 residues. From germline, CDR1 is SGHTA and CDR2 FQGNSA. CDR3 sequence: CASTMRDNYGYTF. The CDR3 coding sequence is TGTGCCAGCACCATGAGGGATAACTATGGCTACACCTTC.

V usage is TRBV28 and J usage is TRBJ2-6; D possibly matches TRBD1 or TRBD2 (5 bases each). The CDR3 runs 15 residues. Germline values: CDR1 MDHEN, CDR2 SYDVKM. The V gene lost 4 bases and the J gene lost 2 bases, with 9 bases spanning the gap. In DNA form, the CDR3 reads TGTGCCAGCAGTTATCGGGACCCTGGGGCCAACGTCCTGACTTTC. It yields the protein CASSYRDPGANVLTF.

In its sample, this clonotype was seen many times. The chain recombines TRBV5-1 with TRBJ2-3, with a tentative D call TRBD2 (6 bases). This CDR3 has 16 residues. The germline gives CDR1 SGHRS, CDR2 YFSETQ. V lost 0 bases and J lost 0, with 11 bases in between. The CDR3 bases are TGCGCCAGCAGCTTGGGGCTAGCGCCCAGCACAGATACGCAGTATTTT. Translation gives CASSLGLAPSTDTQYF.

In its sample, this clonotype was seen many times. The chain is built from TRBV4-1 and TRBJ2-2; TRBD2 is a possible D gene (6 bases). Trimming pared 4 bases from V and 4 bases from J, leaving 16 bases between. CDR1 and CDR2 (germline): MGHRA, YSYEKL. The CDR3 is 16 amino acids. The CDR3 spells CASSLNGGGITGELFF. The CDR3 DNA reads as TGCGCCAGCAGCCTGAACGGGGGAGGCATCACCGGGGAGCTGTTTTTT.

This clonotype was detected ten times or more. The gene calls are TRBV29-1 and TRBJ1-4, with a possible D match to TRBD1 (5 bases). Germline CDR1 SQVTM, CDR2 ANQGSEA. This CDR3 region has 13 residues. Trimming shortened V by 3 bases and J by 7 bases, and 12 bases separated the two germline ends. As DNA, the CDR3 is TGCAGCGTTGACGCAGGGAGAGGTGAAAAACTGTTTTTT. Translation: CSVDAGRGEKLFF.

This clonotype was detected many times. This sequence joins TRBV6-1 and TRBJ1-5; 7 nucleotides align to TRBD1. Germline V gives CDR1 MNHNS, CDR2 SASEGT. The CDR3 is 13 residues long. The J segment lost 4 bases and the V segment lost 8 bases, leaving 5 bases of the junction unmatched. CDR3 coding DNA: TGTGCCAGCCAGCAGACAGGGAATCAGCCCCAGCATTTT. As protein: CASQQTGNQPQHF.

In its sample, this clonotype was seen many times. The gene calls are TRBV5-1 and TRBJ2-4, with 8 nucleotides matching TRBD1. The V gene end was trimmed by 2 bases and the J gene end by 6 bases; junction bases not matched to a gene: 10. Per the germline V gene, CDR1 is SGHRS and CDR2 is YFSETQ. The CDR3 runs to 16 residues. As DNA, the CDR3 is TGCGCCAGCAGCTTTCAGGGGGCGCAGAGATTAAACATTCAGTACTTC. As protein: CASSFQGAQRLNIQYF.

This clonotype was found once. The V gene is TRBV3-1, the J gene TRBJ2-1, with D perhaps matching TRBD2 (6 bases). The germline V and J ends were trimmed by 3 bases and 1 base, with 16 bases remaining between them. Germline V CDR1 and CDR2: LGHDT, YNNKEL (reference sequence). The CDR3 runs to 17 residues. DNA of the CDR3: TGTGCCAGCAGCCACCTTACAGGAGGGCCTTCCTACAATGAGCAGTTCTTC. This sequence encodes CASSHLTGGPSYNEQFF.

This clonotype was observed at least ten times. The V gene is TRBV28, the J gene TRBJ2-3; 9 bases fit TRBD2. This CDR3 has 15 residues. Germline assignment: CDR1 MDHEN and CDR2 SYDVKM. The J segment lost 3 bases and the V segment lost 6 bases, leaving 7 bases of the junction unmatched. CDR3 protein: CASSPIAGVTDTQYF. The DNA for the CDR3 is TGTGCCAGCAGCCCGATAGCGGGAGTAACAGATACGCAGTATTTT. The variable domain in full, completed from reference TRBV28 and TRBJ2-3, reads DVKVTQSSRYLVKRTGEKVFLECVQDMDHENMFWYRQDPGLGLRLIYFSYDVKMKEKGDIPEGYSVSREKKERFSLILESASTNQTSMYLCASSPIAGVTDTQYFGPGTRLTVL.

This clonotype was seen repeatedly, ten times or more. The chain is built from TRBV20-1 and TRBJ1-1; D not resolved. The CDR3 loop spans 13 amino acids. V lost 7 bases to trimming and J lost 1 base, with 13 bases between them. Germline CDR1 is DFQATT and CDR2 is SNEGSKA (reference sequence). The CDR3 loop reads CSVLLSSNTEAFF. DNA for the CDR3: TGCAGTGTCCTATTATCTTCGAACACTGAAGCTTTCTTT.